The 4 T cell receptor beta chains below all came from one sample that was sequenced in a study of glioma-infiltrating T cells after dendritic cell vaccination. Libraries were prepared by immunoSEQ multiplex PCR; TCRdb keeps only in-frame clonotypes and omits some of them. The data contain tens of thousands of clones, approximately 90% of them seen just once; the ten biggest clones take up 15% to 18%. The specimen was blood, collected before dendritic cell vaccination. The receptors originated from a human donor with glioblastoma.

The chain employs TRBV28 and TRBJ2-7; D remains ambiguous. There are 12 residues in the CDR3. V dropped 6 bases and J dropped 4 bases, with 10 bases sitting between them. Germline loops: CDR1 MDHEN, CDR2 SYDVKM. CDR3 sequence: CASSNSWYEQYF. Here the CDR3 DNA reads TGTGCCAGCAGCAATAGCTGGTACGAGCAGTACTTC.

The rearrangement uses TRBV20-1 and TRBJ1-2; 9 positions agree with TRBD1. This CDR3 contains 11 residues. V shed 3 bases and J 7 bases; nucleotides not matched to a gene: 0. Germline loops: CDR1 DFQATT, CDR2 SNEGSKA (reference sequence). The CDR3 DNA reads TGCAGTGCTAGGACAGGGGGTGGCTACACCTTC. Amino acids: CSARTGGGYTF.

V usage is TRBV5-4 and J usage is TRBJ2-5; no reliable D call. Germline V gives CDR1 SGHNT, CDR2 YYREEE (reference sequence). This CDR3 spans 15 amino acids. The germline V and J ends were trimmed by 0 bases and 0 bases, with 9 bases remaining between them. The CDR3 bases are TGTGCCAGCAGCTTGGCTCGCGGAAACCAAGAGACCCAGTACTTC. It encodes CASSLARGNQETQYF.

The CDR3 loop reads CASSREMNTEAFF. The CDR3 bases are TGTGCCAGCAGTCGAGAAATGAACACTGAAGCTTTCTTT. The chain couples TRBV6-4 to TRBJ1-1; D not resolved. With 5 bases removed from V and 0 bases from J, the gap between germline ends came to 7 bases. Germline V gene sequence: CDR1 MRHNA, CDR2 SNTAGT. This CDR3 has 13 amino acids.